One sample yielded the 20 T cell receptor beta chains listed below, sequenced in a study of regulatory T cells in long-lasting Graves disease. Specified time point: persistent/refractory GD, antithyroid drugs over 5 years with positive TRAb. Extracted RNA from PBMCs served as the source of the TCR library. Construction of TCR beta libraries relied on iRepertoire HTBI primers and on Arm-PCR targeting CDR3 regions. TCRdb redid the calling of the multiplex PCR reads with MiXCR, one entry per CDR3 protein. Altogether about half a million distinct CDR3 sequences are present, 22% being singletons, with the ten largest covering about an eighth. Sequencing was performed on peripheral blood mononuclear cells (PBMCs), taken when the disease was refractory, from a patient treated with antithyroid drugs. The receptors were sampled from a female donor with Graves disease.

The table lists this clonotype with many counts. The chain couples TRBV5-4 to TRBJ2-1, with D perhaps TRBD1 or TRBD2 (5 bases each). The CDR3 spans 14 residues. V lost 3 bases to trimming and J lost 5 bases, with 12 bases between them. The germline CDR1 and CDR2 sequences are SGHNT and YYREEE (reference sequence). CDR3 sequence (DNA): TGTGCCAGCAGCTGGGGATTGGGGGACAATGAGCAGTTCTTC. It translates to CASSWGLGDNEQFF. The full variable domain, with the rest looked up from reference TRBV5-4 and TRBJ2-1, is ETGVTQSPTHLIKTRGQQVTLRCSSQSGHNTVSWYQQALGQGPQFIFQYYREEENGRGNFPPRFSGLQFPNYSSELNVNALELDDSALYLCASSWGLGDNEQFFGPGTRLTVL.

DNA of the CDR3: TGTGCCAGCAGAAGGACAGGGGACTTGAACTATGGCTACACCTTC. Translation gives CASRRTGDLNYGYTF. The rearrangement links TRBV9 to TRBJ1-2; 9 positions match TRBD1. CDR3 length: 15 amino acids. Germline CDR1 is SGDLS and CDR2 is YYNGEE. V lost 5 bases, J lost 2 bases, and 7 bases stayed unmatched.

This chain joins TRBV6-2 or TRBV6-3 and TRBJ2-2; D remains ambiguous. V was trimmed by 6 bases and J by 2 bases, leaving 10 bases between them. This CDR3 contains 14 residues. CDR1 is MNHEY, CDR2 SVGEGT, per germline. The CDR3 DNA sequence: TGTGCCAGCAGGGTCTTACCAAACACCGGGGAGCTGTTTTTT. Encoded protein: CASRVLPNTGELFF.

J is TRBJ1-2 and V is TRBV29-1; D uncertain. V lost 4 bases and J 3 bases, leaving 15 bases between the germline ends. The germline V gene encodes CDR1 SQVTM and CDR2 ANQGSEA. The CDR3 totals 14 residues. The CDR3 bases are TGCAGCGTTGTGGTCCCCTTCCTGGACTATGGCTACACCTTC. This encodes CSVVVPFLDYGYTF.

This clonotype was seen many times. This chain uses TRBV28 with TRBJ2-7; D remains unclear. The CDR3 runs to 12 residues. V gave up 6 bases and J gave up 7 bases, with 13 bases separating them. CDR1 is MDHEN and CDR2 is SYDVKM in the germline V gene. The CDR3 DNA is TGTGCCAGCAGCCCCCCTGCTTCGGAGCAGTACTTC. Translated, it gives CASSPPASEQYF. Full variable domain (rest looked up from reference TRBV28 and TRBJ2-7): DVKVTQSSRYLVKRTGEKVFLECVQDMDHENMFWYRQDPGLGLRLIYFSYDVKMKEKGDIPEGYSVSREKKERFSLILESASTNQTSMYLCASSPPASEQYFGPGTRLTVT.

This clonotype was observed a handful of times. V is TRBV10-3 and J is TRBJ1-1, with D unclear. The germline CDR1 and CDR2 sequences are ENHRY and SYGVKD. This CDR3 spans 13 amino acids. Trimming removed 3 bases from V and 1 base from J, with 6 bases in between. CDR3 loop: CAISDVRNTEAFF. The DNA of the CDR3 is TGTGCCATCAGTGACGTAAGGAACACTGAAGCTTTCTTT.

This clonotype was seen a few times. The rearrangement links TRBV5-5 to TRBJ2-7; D is tentatively TRBD1 or TRBD2 (6 bases each). Germline V gene data show CDR1 as SGHKS and CDR2 as YYEKEE (reference sequence). Trimming pared 7 bases from V and 4 bases from J, leaving 15 bases between. The CDR3 sequence is 13 residues long. The CDR3 nucleotides are TGTGCCAGCGAGGGGGGAGTGAGTTACGAGCAGTACTTC. This codes for CASEGGVSYEQYF.

This clonotype was detected ten times or more. A read error may produce the germline difference seen at one junction end. V gene TRBV28 combines with J gene TRBJ1-1; perhaps TRBD1 as D (6 bases). The CDR3 loop spans 15 amino acids. The germline gives CDR1 MDHEN, CDR2 SYDVKM. The CDR3 nucleotides are TGTACCAGCAGTCAGACAGGCCCCATGAACACTGAAGCTTTCTTT. This encodes CTSSQTGPMNTEAFF.

This clonotype was counted only a few times. The genes are TRBV5-1 and TRBJ2-5; 12 positions agree with TRBD2. The CDR3 is 17 residues long. Germline trimming cut 0 bases from V and 5 bases from J; bases unmatched to any gene: 8. CDR1 and CDR2 from the germline V gene are SGHRS and YFSETQ. The CDR3 bases are TGCGCCAGCAGCTTGGGGAAGCTAGCGGGGGGGCCGGAGACCCAGTACTTC. This sequence encodes CASSLGKLAGGPETQYF.

The rearrangement uses TRBV14 and TRBJ2-2; D is uncertain. The CDR3 is 15 amino acids. Germline V gene lookup returns CDR1 SGHDN and CDR2 FVKESK. V shed 0 bases and J shed 7 bases, with 12 bases lying between them. CDR3 coding DNA: TGTGCCAGCAGCCAAGAGTTCGCGTATGGCGGGGAGCTGTTTTTT. Amino acids: CASSQEFAYGGELFF.

At least ten counts were recorded for this clonotype. This chain links TRBV7-2 with TRBJ2-7, with TRBD2 matching over 7 bases. CDR3 length equals 13 residues. CDR1 and CDR2 (germline): SGHTA, FQGNSA. Trimming cost V 6 bases and J 4 bases; bases outside gene matches: 6. The CDR3 region has the DNA TGTGCCAGCAGTAGGGACGGGGGGTACGAGCAGTACTTC. Protein: CASSRDGGYEQYF.

This chain connects TRBV7-2 to TRBJ1-6; D may be TRBD1 (5 bases). V was clipped by 4 bases and J by 9 bases, with 16 bases between them. Germline assignment: CDR1 SGHTA and CDR2 FQGNSA. This CDR3 is 15 amino acids long. This CDR3 reads CASSWDGLVSSPLHF. CDR3 DNA: TGTGCCAGCAGCTGGGACGGTCTAGTTTCTTCACCCCTCCACTTT.

In its sample, this clonotype was seen a few times. The chain couples TRBV29-1 to TRBJ2-3, with D perhaps matching TRBD2 (5 bases). Deletions cut 8 bases from V and 7 bases from J, with 13 bases between. The CDR3 contains 11 residues. Looked up from germline, CDR1 is SQVTM and CDR2 is ANQGSEA. CDR3 sequence reads: CSSEASNTQYF. Written as DNA, the CDR3 is TGCAGCTCGGAGGCGAGTAATACGCAGTATTTT.

The chain carries TRBV9 and TRBJ2-2; a possible D gene is TRBD1 (5 bases). This CDR3 contains 13 residues. V was cut by 3 bases and J by 7 bases, with 10 bases left in between. Looked up from germline, CDR1 is SGDLS and CDR2 is YYNGEE. The CDR3 DNA follows: TGTGCCAGCAGCGCAGGGAATAACGGGGAGCTGTTTTTT. It specifies CASSAGNNGELFF. The whole variable domain, filled in from reference TRBV9 and TRBJ2-2, reads DSGVTQTPKHLITATGQRVTLRCSPRSGDLSVYWYQQSLDQGLQFLIQYYNGEERAKGNILERFSAQQFPDLHSELNLSSLELGDSALYFCASSAGNNGELFFGEGSRLTVL.

This clonotype occurred many times. This chain's CDR3 is CASSESGVGYSGYTF. In nucleotides, the CDR3 is TGTGCCAGCAGCGAGAGCGGCGTCGGATACAGCGGCTACACCTTC. This chain uses TRBV3-1 with TRBJ1-2; D remains ambiguous. V was trimmed by 5 bases and J by 8 bases, leaving 21 bases between them. The CDR3 totals 15 residues. Per germline, CDR1 LGHDT and CDR2 YNNKEL (reference sequence).

A few counts support this clonotype. The genes are TRBV12-3 or TRBV12-4 and TRBJ1-4; 7 nucleotides line up with TRBD1. With 6 bases clipped from V and 5 bases from J, the junction kept 3 bases outside the gene matches. The CDR3 covers 13 residues. The CDR3 is CASRTGQNEKLFF. The CDR3 DNA reads TGTGCCAGCAGGACGGGACAGAATGAAAAACTGTTTTTT.

This clonotype has ten or more counts. V and J are TRBV7-2 and TRBJ1-1; D ambiguous. This CDR3 has 14 amino acids. V gave up 1 base and J gave up 0 bases, with 6 bases separating them. Germline V gene sequence: CDR1 SGHTA, CDR2 FQGNSA. CDR3 amino acids: CASSLEPLNTEAFF. CDR3 bases: TGTGCCAGCAGCTTAGAGCCCTTGAACACTGAAGCTTTCTTT. The full variable domain, completed using reference TRBV7-2 and TRBJ1-1, is GAGVSQSPSNKVTEKGKDVELRCDPISGHTALYWYRQSLGQGLEFLIYFQGNSAPDKSGLPSDRFSAERTGGSVSTLTIQRTQQEDSAVYLCASSLEPLNTEAFFGQGTRLTVV.

V gene TRBV11-2 combines with J gene TRBJ1-4; D call uncertain. Deletions cut 1 base from V and 9 bases from J, with 12 bases between. Germline CDR1 reads SGHAT; CDR2 reads FQNNGV. The CDR3 loop spans 14 amino acids. CDR3 nucleotide sequence: TGTGCCAGCAGCTTAGCCCCGGTCCCGCAAAAACTGTTTTTT. Its protein is CASSLAPVPQKLFF.

This clonotype has a handful of counts. The CDR3 here is CASSRGDSGGSYEQYF. DNA for the CDR3: TGTGCCAGCAGCCGAGGGGATAGCGGGGGGTCCTACGAGCAGTACTTC. V is TRBV9 and J is TRBJ2-7; 10 nucleotides agree with TRBD2. The CDR3 consists of 16 residues. From germline, CDR1 is SGDLS and CDR2 YYNGEE. Unmatched junction bases numbered 8, after V lost 4 bases and J lost 1 base.

This chain connects TRBV4-3 to TRBJ1-1, with D perhaps TRBD1 (6 bases). Germline CDR1 is LGHNA and CDR2 is YSLEER. The V end lost 4 bases, the J end lost 2 bases, and 11 bases lay between the germline ends. The CDR3 loop spans 14 amino acids. The chain's CDR3 is CASSRHRENTEAFF. CDR3 DNA: TGCGCCAGCAGCCGGCACAGGGAAAACACTGAAGCTTTCTTT.